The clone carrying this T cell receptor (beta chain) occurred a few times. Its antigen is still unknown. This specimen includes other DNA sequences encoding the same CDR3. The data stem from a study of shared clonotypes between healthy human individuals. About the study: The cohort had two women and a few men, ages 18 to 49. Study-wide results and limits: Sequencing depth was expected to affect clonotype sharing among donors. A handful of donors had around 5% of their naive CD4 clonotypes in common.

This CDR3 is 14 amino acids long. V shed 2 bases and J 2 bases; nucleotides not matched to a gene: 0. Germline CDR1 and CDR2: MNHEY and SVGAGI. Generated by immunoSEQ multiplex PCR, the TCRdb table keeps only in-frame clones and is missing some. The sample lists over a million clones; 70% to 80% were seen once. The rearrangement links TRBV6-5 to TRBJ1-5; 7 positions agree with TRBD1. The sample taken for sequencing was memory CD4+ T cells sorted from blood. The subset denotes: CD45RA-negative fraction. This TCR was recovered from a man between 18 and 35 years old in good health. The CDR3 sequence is CASSYGTGNQPQHF. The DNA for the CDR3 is TGTGCCAGCAGTTACGGGACAGGCAATCAGCCCCAGCATTTT.